The 23 T cell receptor beta chains reported below all come from one sample, sequenced in a study of blood T cell repertoires in COVID-19. Produced via immunoSEQ multiplex PCR; TCRdb's table is partial and in-frame only. The data contain roughly 310,000 clones, approximately 90% of them singletons. The specimen was PBMCs or T cells enriched from blood (not recorded which). The receptor source for this set is a woman aged 35 to 49 who had recovered from COVID-19.

V usage is TRBV7-2 and J usage is TRBJ2-4, with TRBD2 identical over 7 bases. The CDR3 contains 14 residues. J gave up 2 bases and V 4 bases, and 2 bases lay outside the gene matches. Per the germline V gene, CDR1 is SGHTA and CDR2 is FQGNSA. CDR3 loop: CASSSGTTKNIQYF. CDR3 nucleotides: TGTGCCAGCAGCTCCGGGACTACCAAAAACATTCAGTACTTC.

This clone is a singleton in its sample. V usage is TRBV11-1 and J usage is TRBJ1-1; 8 nucleotides agree with TRBD1. Germline V gene lookup returns CDR1 SGHAT and CDR2 FQDESV (reference sequence). This CDR3 is built from 16 residues. The trim removed 2 bases at V and 1 base at J, leaving 6 bases unmatched. The CDR3 reads CASSLYLGTGNTEAFF. The DNA of the CDR3 is TGTGCCAGCAGCTTATATCTCGGGACAGGGAACACTGAAGCTTTCTTT.

This chain connects TRBV2 to TRBJ2-7; 8 bases line up with TRBD2. The V and J ends lost 5 bases and 3 bases, in that order; junction bases with no gene match: 6. The CDR3 is 14 amino acids. Germline V lookup: CDR1 SNHLY, CDR2 FYNNEI. CDR3 coding DNA: TGTGCCAGCAGTCGGACTAGCCTGAACTACGAGCAGTACTTC. Amino acids: CASSRTSLNYEQYF. Combining the CDR3 with reference TRBV2 and TRBJ2-7 gives the whole variable domain EPEVTQTPSHQVTQMGQEVILRCVPISNHLYFYWYRQILGQKVEFLVSFYNNEISEKSEIFDDQFSVERPDGSNFTLKIRSTKLEDSAMYFCASSRTSLNYEQYFGPGTRLTVT.

CDR3 nucleotide sequence: TGTGCCAGCTCACCACCAGGGACACGCTACGAGCAGTACTTC. It encodes CASSPPGTRYEQYF. The V and J genes are TRBV18 and TRBJ2-7; D may be TRBD1 (6 bases). This CDR3 has 14 residues. Germline V gene lookup returns CDR1 KGHSH and CDR2 LQKENI. The germline V and J ends were trimmed by 0 bases and 3 bases, with 9 bases remaining between them.

V is TRBV7-9 and J is TRBJ2-3; D possibly corresponds to TRBD2 (6 bases). Trimming stripped 5 bases from V and 2 bases from J, with 14 bases between. This CDR3 region has 15 residues. CDR1 is SEHNR and CDR2 is FQNEAQ in the germline V gene (reference sequence). The DNA for the CDR3 is TGTGCCAGCAGCCCCTTAGCGGCCTACACAGATACGCAGTATTTT. Translation: CASSPLAAYTDTQYF.

J is TRBJ2-1 and V is TRBV4-3; 10 nucleotides match TRBD2. The V gene end was trimmed by 1 base and the J gene end by 8 bases; junction bases not matched to a gene: 2. CDR3 length: 14 residues. Germline CDR1 reads LGHNA; CDR2 reads YSLEER. The CDR3 nucleotides are TGCGCCAGCAGCCAAGGACTAGCGGGTTATGAGCAGTTCTTC. Its translation: CASSQGLAGYEQFF.

This rearrangement joins TRBV7-6 to TRBJ2-3; 9 bases align to TRBD2. The CDR3 covers 13 residues. The V and J ends lost 11 bases and 4 bases, in that order; junction bases with no gene match: 7. From germline, CDR1 is SGHVS and CDR2 FNYEAQ. As DNA, the CDR3 is TGTGCCGCCAGGCTAGCGGGATCAGATACGCAGTATTTT. Translated, it gives CAARLAGSDTQYF.

The gene calls are TRBV19 and TRBJ1-1; the D gene is possibly TRBD1 (5 bases). Germline CDR1 and CDR2: LNHDA and SQIVND (reference sequence). Trimming shortened V by 7 bases and J by 5 bases, and 20 bases separated the two germline ends. There are 15 residues in the CDR3. The CDR3 protein is CASKWAGNTITEAFF. The CDR3 DNA reads as TGTGCCAGTAAGTGGGCAGGGAATACTATTACTGAAGCTTTCTTT.

This chain connects TRBV9 to TRBJ2-5, with 7 bases that match TRBD2. This CDR3 region has 15 residues. The junction had 7 bases not matched to a gene; V was cut back by 3 bases and J by 2 bases. Germline V gene data show CDR1 as SGDLS and CDR2 as YYNGEE. CDR3 bases: TGTGCCAGCAGCGCGGGGGGATCACATCAAGAGACCCAGTACTTC. As protein: CASSAGGSHQETQYF.

The rearrangement joins TRBV4-3 to TRBJ1-3; 9 bases match TRBD1. This CDR3 spans 17 amino acids. The junction had 6 bases not matched to a gene; V was cut back by 1 base and J by 2 bases. Per germline, CDR1 LGHNA and CDR2 YSLEER. Here the CDR3 reads CASSQGGTGGAGNTIYF. In nucleotides, the CDR3 is TGCGCCAGCAGCCAAGGGGGTACAGGGGGCGCTGGAAACACCATATATTTT.

V and J are TRBV27 and TRBJ1-2; TRBD1 matches 9 bases. J lost 2 bases, V lost 6 bases, and 4 bases had no gene match. Germline CDR1 MNHEY, CDR2 SMNVEV (reference sequence). This CDR3 is 14 amino acids long. DNA for the CDR3: TGTGCCAGCAGCCAACAGGGGGCAAACTATGGCTACACCTTC. Translation gives CASSQQGANYGYTF.

This clone has a handful of counts. The chain links TRBV5-6 to TRBJ2-3; 9 bases agree with TRBD2. CDR3 length: 16 residues. The germline gives CDR1 SGHDT, CDR2 YYEEEE. V shed 2 bases and J 0 bases; nucleotides not matched to a gene: 4. The CDR3 DNA reads as TGTGCCAGCAGCTTACTAGCGGGCCATAGCACAGATACGCAGTATTTT. It encodes CASSLLAGHSTDTQYF. The variable domain in full, completed from reference TRBV5-6 and TRBJ2-3, reads DAGVTQSPTHLIKTRGQQVTLRCSPKSGHDTVSWYQQALGQGPQFIFQYYEEEERQRGNFPDRFSGHQFPNYSSELNVNALLLGDSALYLCASSLLAGHSTDTQYFGPGTRLTVL.

The CDR3 loop is CSVEWAGAPNGELFF. The CDR3 DNA follows: TGCAGCGTTGAATGGGCGGGAGCCCCCAACGGGGAGCTGTTTTTT. V is TRBV29-1 and J is TRBJ2-2; 7 positions agree with TRBD2. Germline CDR1 SQVTM, CDR2 ANQGSEA. J lost 7 bases, V lost 2 bases, and 10 bases had no gene match. The CDR3 extends over 15 amino acids.

This clone appeared a few times. The rearrangement joins TRBV14 to TRBJ1-4; weak D call: TRBD1 (6 bases). This CDR3 is built from 16 residues. Trimming removed 3 bases at V and 7 bases at J, with 18 bases between. The germline gives CDR1 SGHDN, CDR2 FVKESK. This CDR3 is CASSHRPTGRGEKLFF. The CDR3, as DNA: TGTGCCAGCAGCCACCGTCCCACAGGGAGGGGTGAAAAACTGTTTTTT.

This clone was seen a single time. This chain connects TRBV7-3 to TRBJ1-2, with D possibly matching TRBD1 (6 bases). V dropped 5 bases and J dropped 8 bases, with 15 bases sitting between them. CDR1 and CDR2 (germline): SGHTA, FQGTGA. The CDR3 sequence is 13 residues long. The CDR3 DNA reads TGTGCCAGCAGCCTCGCACAGGGTGGAGGCTACACCTTC. This codes for CASSLAQGGGYTF.

The chain has TRBV28 and TRBJ1-5, with D possibly TRBD1 on 6 matching bases. CDR1 is MDHEN and CDR2 is SYDVKM in the germline V gene. This CDR3 has 15 residues. The V end lost 7 bases, the J end lost 2 bases, and 15 bases lay between the germline ends. Written as DNA, the CDR3 is TGTGCCAGCAAAGGAGAACAGGGTGGCAATCAGCCCCAGCATTTT. Protein: CASKGEQGGNQPQHF.

This rearrangement joins TRBV12-3 or TRBV12-4 to TRBJ1-2, with 7 bases aligning to TRBD1. This CDR3 spans 12 amino acids. V shed 7 bases and J 8 bases; nucleotides not matched to a gene: 7. This chain's CDR3 is CASTEGAVGYTF. The CDR3 DNA sequence: TGTGCCAGCACCGAGGGGGCAGTAGGCTACACCTTC.

This clone was picked up one time. The CDR3 coding sequence is TGTGCCAGCTCACCACTTGGCGGGCCCAACACCGGGGAGCTGTTTTTT. Translation: CASSPLGGPNTGELFF. The gene calls are TRBV18 and TRBJ2-2, with a weak D call TRBD2 (5 bases). Deletions cut 1 base from V and 2 bases from J, with 11 bases between. This CDR3 spans 16 amino acids. CDR1 is KGHSH and CDR2 is LQKENI in the germline V gene.

The V gene is TRBV3-1 (or the pseudogene TRBV3-2), the J gene TRBJ1-1, with a tentative D call TRBD1 (5 bases). V lost 6 bases, J lost 2 bases, and 10 bases lay in between. Germline V gene lookup returns CDR1 LGHDT and CDR2 YNNKEL (reference sequence). The CDR3 consists of 13 residues. The CDR3, as DNA: TGTGCCAGCAGGCGGGGGTTCAACACTGAAGCTTTCTTT. This codes for CASRRGFNTEAFF.

This clone has only one observation. The J gene is TRBJ2-1, the V gene TRBV30; TRBD2 is a possible D gene (6 bases). The CDR3 consists of 12 residues. The germline CDR1 and CDR2 sequences are GTSNPN and SVGIG (reference sequence). Trimming pared 4 bases from V and 10 bases from J, leaving 14 bases between. As DNA, the CDR3 is TGTGCCTGGAACACTAGGGAGGACGAGCAGTTCTTC. It translates to CAWNTREDEQFF.

The chain links TRBV9 to TRBJ1-3; 7 positions match TRBD1. Germline values: CDR1 SGDLS, CDR2 YYNGEE. The CDR3 has 16 residues. The trim removed 3 bases at V and 0 bases at J, leaving 6 bases unmatched. The CDR3 DNA reads TGTGCCAGCAGCGCCCGGACAGGAAACTCTGGAAACACCATATATTTT. It encodes CASSARTGNSGNTIYF.

The V gene is TRBV7-3, the J gene TRBJ1-1, with D unresolved. The germline CDR1 and CDR2 sequences are SGHTA and FQGTGA. With 5 bases removed from V and 13 bases from J, the gap between germline ends came to 23 bases. The CDR3 loop spans 14 amino acids. The CDR3 spells CASSLLGASMDVFF. CDR3 nucleotides: TGTGCCAGCAGCCTCTTGGGCGCGTCTATGGATGTTTTCTTT.

In this sample, this clone turned up a few times. The chain has TRBV10-1 and TRBJ2-2, with 7 nucleotides matching TRBD2. Unmatched junction bases numbered 15, after V lost 3 bases and J lost 5 bases. Germline lookup yields CDR1 WNHNN and CDR2 SYGVQD (reference sequence). There are 18 residues in the CDR3. The CDR3 loop reads CASSDGYMGRAGTGELFF. The CDR3 DNA sequence: TGCGCCAGCAGTGACGGCTATATGGGGAGGGCCGGTACCGGGGAGCTGTTTTTT.